This entry lists 32 T cell receptor beta chains sequenced from one sample in a study of blood T cell repertoires in COVID-19. Sequencing used immunoSEQ multiplex PCR; TCRdb keeps in-frame clones, though not all of them. The sample yields approximately 350,000 clones, roughly 90% seen once. What was sequenced was peripheral blood. All receptors come from a woman aged 60 to 75 with COVID-19, enrolled during active disease.

The chain couples TRBV10-1 to TRBJ2-3; tentatively, D is TRBD2 (6 bases). CDR1 and CDR2 (germline): WNHNN, SYGVQD (reference sequence). The CDR3 loop spans 14 amino acids. Between the trimmed V and J ends, which lost 5 bases and 3 bases, there was a span of 12 bases. The CDR3 here is CASSRGGDTDTQYF. The CDR3 bases are TGCGCCAGCAGTCGTGGCGGGGATACAGATACGCAGTATTTT.

The chain joins TRBV11-2 to TRBJ1-2; TRBD1 matches at 9 bases. With V trimmed by 3 bases and J by 8 bases, 4 bases remained unmatched. CDR1 is SGHAT and CDR2 is FQNNGV in the germline V gene. The CDR3 sequence is 13 residues long. The CDR3 spells CASSLGQGLGYTF. For the CDR3, the DNA is TGTGCCAGCAGCTTGGGACAGGGCTTAGGCTACACCTTC.

The genes are TRBV6-2 or TRBV6-3 and TRBJ1-5, with TRBD1 matching over 10 bases. The CDR3 spans 18 residues. Germline CDR1 and CDR2: MNHEY and SVGEGT. Unmatched junction bases numbered 13, after V lost 6 bases and J lost 2 bases. The CDR3 here is CASSYGTGVALGNQPQHF. The CDR3 DNA is TGTGCCAGCAGCTATGGGACAGGGGTTGCGCTGGGCAATCAGCCCCAGCATTTT.

The chain is built from TRBV19 and TRBJ2-7; no clear D. The V end was cut by 8 bases, the J end by 3 bases, with 14 bases between. CDR3 length equals 13 residues. CDR1 LNHDA and CDR2 SQIVND come from the germline V gene (reference sequence). The CDR3 region is CASQDPRGYEQYF. DNA for the CDR3: TGTGCCAGTCAAGACCCTAGAGGCTACGAGCAGTACTTC.

J is TRBJ1-6 and V is TRBV11-2, with D uncertain. The CDR3 contains 15 residues. V shed 4 bases and J shed 5 bases, with 12 bases lying between them. Germline lookup yields CDR1 SGHAT and CDR2 FQNNGV. The CDR3 protein is CASSSRVPNNSPLHF. The DNA of the CDR3 is TGTGCCAGCAGCTCCCGGGTACCTAATAATTCACCCCTCCACTTT. The full variable domain, in which reference TRBV11-2 and TRBJ1-6 provide the parts outside the CDR3, is EAGVAQSPRYKIIEKRQSVAFWCNPISGHATLYWYQQILGQGPKLLIQFQNNGVVDDSQLPKDRFSAERLKGVDSTLKIQPAKLEDSAVYLCASSSRVPNNSPLHFGNGTRLTVT.

V is TRBV5-1 and J is TRBJ2-2; no clear D. The V end lost 0 bases, the J end lost 0 bases, and 9 bases lay between the germline ends. The CDR3 totals 16 residues. Germline V gene lookup returns CDR1 SGHRS and CDR2 YFSETQ. The CDR3 DNA is TGCGCCAGCAGCTTGGTGGTCCCGGCGAACACCGGGGAGCTGTTTTTT. Amino acids: CASSLVVPANTGELFF. Drawing the rest from reference TRBV5-1 and TRBJ2-2, the complete variable domain is KAGVTQTPRYLIKTRGQQVTLSCSPISGHRSVSWYQQTPGQGLQFLFEYFSETQRNKGNFPGRFSGRQFSNSRSEMNVSTLELGDSALYLCASSLVVPANTGELFFGEGSRLTVL.

The chain recombines TRBV19 with TRBJ1-1; D unresolved. V was cut by 7 bases and J by 0 bases, with 12 bases left in between. CDR1 is LNHDA and CDR2 is SQIVND in the germline V gene (reference sequence). This CDR3 region has 14 residues. CDR3 DNA: TGTGCCAGTATGGTAGCCGCAATGAACACTGAAGCTTTCTTT. Translated, it gives CASMVAAMNTEAFF. Based on the CDR3 plus reference TRBV19 and TRBJ1-1, the full variable domain is DGGITQSPKYLFRKEGQNVTLSCEQNLNHDAMYWYRQDPGQGLRLIYYSQIVNDFQKGDIAEGYSVSREKKESFPLTVTSAQKNPTAFYLCASMVAAMNTEAFFGQGTRLTVV.

This clone was seen a few times. This chain joins TRBV20-1 and TRBJ2-1; a weak D match, TRBD1 (6 bases). Looked up from germline, CDR1 is DFQATT and CDR2 is SNEGSKA (reference sequence). The CDR3 covers 14 residues. The V end was cut by 3 bases, the J end by 10 bases, with 19 bases between. CDR3 coding DNA: TGCAGTGCTAGTCGCGGACAGCGACAAAGGGAGCAGTTCTTC. It specifies CSASRGQRQREQFF.

This clone has just a few counts. The rearrangement joins TRBV10-3 to TRBJ1-2; tentative D call: TRBD1 (5 bases). CDR1 and CDR2 from the germline V gene are ENHRY and SYGVKD. The CDR3 has 13 residues. The V gene lost 2 bases and the J gene lost 7 bases, with 11 bases spanning the gap. CDR3 amino acids: CAISEIDGGGYTF. For the CDR3, the DNA is TGTGCCATCAGTGAGATAGACGGGGGTGGCTACACCTTC.

This clone has at least ten counts. The chain links TRBV18 to TRBJ1-4; D call uncertain. Deletions cut 3 bases from V and 8 bases from J, with 13 bases between. Germline V lookup: CDR1 KGHSH, CDR2 LQKENI. The CDR3 runs to 14 residues. As DNA, the CDR3 is TGTGCCAGCTCACCCCGGGTCTACGACGAAAAACTGTTTTTT. Translating gives CASSPRVYDEKLFF.

The chain is built from TRBV5-1 and TRBJ2-6, with a tentative D call TRBD1 (5 bases). The CDR3 runs to 17 residues. The ends were cut back, 0 bases at V and 2 bases at J, with 12 bases in the middle. Germline values: CDR1 SGHRS, CDR2 YFSETQ. The CDR3 here is CASSLAWGRTGANVLTF. Written as DNA, the CDR3 is TGCGCCAGCAGCTTGGCTTGGGGCAGAACTGGGGCCAACGTCCTGACTTTC. Using reference TRBV5-1 and TRBJ2-6 for the parts outside the CDR3, the full variable domain is KAGVTQTPRYLIKTRGQQVTLSCSPISGHRSVSWYQQTPGQGLQFLFEYFSETQRNKGNFPGRFSGRQFSNSRSEMNVSTLELGDSALYLCASSLAWGRTGANVLTFGAGSRLTVL.

J is TRBJ1-6 and V is TRBV2; no clear D gene. The germline CDR1 and CDR2 sequences are SNHLY and FYNNEI. V dropped 8 bases and J dropped 0 bases, with 11 bases sitting between them. The CDR3 contains 15 residues. The DNA for the CDR3 is TGTGCCAGCCCGAGCGAAAGCTCCTATAATTCACCCCTCCACTTT. The encoded protein is CASPSESSYNSPLHF.

CDR3 region: CASSVGGQIAGELFF. CDR3 nucleotides: TGTGCCAGCAGCGTAGGAGGACAGATAGCCGGGGAGCTGTTTTTT. The chain joins TRBV9 to TRBJ2-2, with D maybe TRBD1 (6 bases). This CDR3 comprises 15 residues. Germline V lookup: CDR1 SGDLS, CDR2 YYNGEE. The V end lost 0 bases, the J end lost 6 bases, and 12 bases lay between the germline ends.

V is TRBV27 and J is TRBJ2-3, with D uncertain. The CDR3 consists of 13 residues. Germline CDR1 reads MNHEY; CDR2 reads SMNVEV (reference sequence). Trimming removed 3 bases from V and 1 base from J, with 5 bases in between. Here the CDR3 DNA reads TGTGCCAGCAGTTTCTTTGGCACAGATACGCAGTATTTT. Translated, it gives CASSFFGTDTQYF.

This sequence joins TRBV2 and TRBJ1-3; TRBD1 matches at 8 bases. This CDR3 contains 15 residues. Per germline, CDR1 SNHLY and CDR2 FYNNEI. V was clipped by 8 bases and J by 4 bases; unmatched bases: 10. CDR3 protein: CASQKDRAKGNTIYF. CDR3 coding DNA: TGTGCCAGCCAAAAGGACAGGGCAAAAGGAAACACCATATATTTT.

V gene TRBV27 combines with J gene TRBJ2-1; 7 nucleotides agree with TRBD1. In germline, CDR1 is MNHEY, CDR2 SMNVEV (reference sequence). The CDR3 covers 15 residues. The V gene end was trimmed by 7 bases and the J gene end by 0 bases; junction bases not matched to a gene: 6. The CDR3 spells CASKRDSRSYNEQFF. In nucleotides, the CDR3 is TGTGCCAGCAAACGGGACAGTCGCTCCTACAATGAGCAGTTCTTC.

The chain couples TRBV9 to TRBJ2-5, with D tentatively TRBD1 (5 bases). The ends were cut back, 3 bases at V and 6 bases at J, with 9 bases in the middle. The germline gives CDR1 SGDLS, CDR2 YYNGEE. The CDR3 loop spans 12 amino acids. The CDR3 bases are TGTGCCAGCAGCGACCACAGGCAGACCCAGTACTTC. The encoded protein is CASSDHRQTQYF.

This clone was detected only a few times. The chain uses TRBV13 and TRBJ1-3; D not resolved. This CDR3 is 13 amino acids long. The germline CDR1 and CDR2 sequences are PRHDT and FYEKMQ (reference sequence). The germline V and J ends were trimmed by 4 bases and 7 bases, with 11 bases remaining between them. CDR3 region: CASSSGYTNTIYF. CDR3 in DNA: TGTGCCAGCAGCTCAGGTTACACGAACACCATATATTTT.

CDR3 sequence (DNA): TGTGCCAGCAGCTTCGAGGGGGATCATGGCTACACCTTC. Amino acid sequence: CASSFEGDHGYTF. V usage is TRBV9 and J usage is TRBJ1-2, with D perhaps matching TRBD1 (6 bases). Germline V CDR1 and CDR2: SGDLS, YYNGEE. Trimming took 4 bases from V and 6 from J, leaving 13 bases between them. This CDR3 spans 13 amino acids.

A few counts support this clone. The chain recombines TRBV5-4 with TRBJ1-1, with D uncertain. The CDR3 has 15 amino acids. Trimming took off 0 bases at V and 0 bases at J, with 9 bases between the two ends. From germline, CDR1 is SGHNT and CDR2 YYREEE (reference sequence). In DNA form, the CDR3 reads TGTGCCAGCAGCTTGGCCCTACGTATGAACACTGAAGCTTTCTTT. This translates into CASSLALRMNTEAFF.

V is TRBV3-1 (or the pseudogene TRBV3-2) and J is TRBJ2-5; TRBD1 agrees at 7 bases. Germline V lookup: CDR1 LGHDT, CDR2 YNNKEL (reference sequence). The CDR3 is made up of 13 amino acids. With V trimmed by 3 bases and J by 5 bases, 3 bases remained unmatched. The CDR3 coding sequence is TGTGCCAGCAGCCACGTGGGACAGGAGACCCAGTACTTC. This encodes CASSHVGQETQYF.

The rearrangement links TRBV7-3 to TRBJ2-4, with D perhaps matching TRBD2 (6 bases). V was pared by 7 bases and J by 7 bases, with 14 bases between. This CDR3 is 13 amino acids long. CDR1 and CDR2 (germline): SGHTA, FQGTGA. The CDR3 coding sequence is TGTGCCAGCACCCTAGGGAGGTCTAACATTCAGTACTTC. Protein: CASTLGRSNIQYF.

With respect to this clone: Within the sample, other DNA sequences also encode this same CDR3. V usage is TRBV2 and J usage is TRBJ1-1, with D hard to call. The CDR3 is 12 residues long. Per germline, CDR1 SNHLY and CDR2 FYNNEI. Trimming shortened V by 3 bases and J by 4 bases, and 6 bases separated the two germline ends. DNA for the CDR3: TGTGCCAGCAGTGAGGGAGGCACTGAAGCTTTCTTT. This codes for CASSEGGTEAFF.

The chain's CDR3 is CASSEWQVRYGYTF. CDR3 coding DNA: TGTGCCAGCAGTGAGTGGCAGGTTCGCTATGGCTACACCTTC. The chain uses TRBV2 and TRBJ1-2; no definite D call. The germline gives CDR1 SNHLY, CDR2 FYNNEI. Trimming took off 3 bases at V and 4 bases at J, with 12 bases between the two ends. This CDR3 region has 14 residues.

The chain links TRBV2 to TRBJ2-7, with 8 bases fitting TRBD1. Germline-derived CDR1 and CDR2 are SNHLY and FYNNEI. CDR3 length equals 15 residues. After removal of 10 bases from V and 3 bases from J, the junction contained 14 bases not matched to a gene. The CDR3 is CATIFRTGSNYEQYF. CDR3 sequence (DNA): TGTGCCACCATCTTTAGGACAGGGAGTAACTACGAGCAGTACTTC.

This chain uses TRBV12-3 or TRBV12-4 with TRBJ2-5; no clear D. The CDR3 is 13 residues long. The V gene lost 5 bases and the J gene lost 4 bases, with 11 bases spanning the gap. CDR3 nucleotide sequence: TGTGCCAGCAGTCCGAACTCCGGAGAGACCCAGTACTTC. Translating gives CASSPNSGETQYF.

The chain employs TRBV19 and TRBJ2-1; 8 bases match TRBD1. The CDR3 totals 16 residues. CDR1 and CDR2 (germline): LNHDA, SQIVND (reference sequence). The J segment lost 5 bases and the V segment lost 6 bases, leaving 12 bases of the junction unmatched. The CDR3: CASSSLAGTGDNEQFF. The DNA for the CDR3 is TGTGCCAGTAGCTCCCTAGCCGGGACAGGAGACAATGAGCAGTTCTTC. The variable domain in full, completed from reference TRBV19 and TRBJ2-1, reads DGGITQSPKYLFRKEGQNVTLSCEQNLNHDAMYWYRQDPGQGLRLIYYSQIVNDFQKGDIAEGYSVSREKKESFPLTVTSAQKNPTAFYLCASSSLAGTGDNEQFFGPGTRLTVL.

The gene calls are TRBV5-1 and TRBJ1-2; TRBD1 is a possible D gene (5 bases). The germline CDR1 and CDR2 sequences are SGHRS and YFSETQ. The CDR3 totals 18 residues. V was shortened by 5 bases and J by 5 bases, with 28 bases between the two germline ends. The CDR3 DNA reads TGCGCCAGCAGAGACCTCGGCGGCGAGGACCTTGGGGGGTATGGCTACACCTTC. As protein: CASRDLGGEDLGGYGYTF.

The chain employs TRBV5-4 and TRBJ2-3; 12 nucleotides align to TRBD2. Germline V gene data show CDR1 as SGHNT and CDR2 as YYREEE (reference sequence). Trimming took 4 bases from V and 4 from J; bases not matched to a gene: 7. CDR3 size: 16 residues. The CDR3 spells CASSTGTSGLADTQYF. CDR3 coding DNA: TGTGCCAGCAGCACTGGGACTAGCGGGTTGGCAGATACGCAGTATTTT.

The DNA for the CDR3 is TGTGCCAGCAGCCTATTCGGAGGGACGGTGAACACTGAAGCTTTCTTT. Translated: CASSLFGGTVNTEAFF. The chain couples TRBV11-2 to TRBJ1-1; perhaps TRBD1 as D (5 bases). The V gene's germline CDR1 is SGHAT and CDR2 FQNNGV. The V end lost 5 bases, the J end lost 0 bases, and 16 bases lay between the germline ends. The CDR3 loop spans 16 amino acids. The full variable domain, rest sourced from reference TRBV11-2 and TRBJ1-1, is EAGVAQSPRYKIIEKRQSVAFWCNPISGHATLYWYQQILGQGPKLLIQFQNNGVVDDSQLPKDRFSAERLKGVDSTLKIQPAKLEDSAVYLCASSLFGGTVNTEAFFGQGTRLTVV.

The chain is built from TRBV5-4 and TRBJ2-7, with 11 bases aligning to TRBD2. The J segment lost 6 bases and the V segment lost 2 bases, leaving 1 base of the junction unmatched. Germline V CDR1 and CDR2: SGHNT, YYREEE (reference sequence). The CDR3 extends over 13 amino acids. The CDR3: CASSFSGGAEQYF. The CDR3 coding sequence is TGTGCCAGCAGCTTTAGCGGGGGGGCCGAGCAGTACTTC.

V is TRBV6-7 and J is TRBJ2-7, with D possibly being TRBD1 (5 bases). TRBV6-7 is filed as an ORF, its function uncertain. V was cut by 0 bases and J by 2 bases, with 11 bases left in between. CDR3 length equals 15 residues. The CDR3 is CASSYSFRVPYEQYF. Here the CDR3 DNA reads TGTGCCAGCAGTTACTCGTTCAGGGTACCCTACGAGCAGTACTTC.